The rows below give T cell receptor beta chains drawn from one sample of a study of lymphopenia after photon versus proton radiotherapy. Measured with immunoSEQ multiplex PCR; TCRdb has only the in-frame clones, and not every one. The sample has about 68,000 clones; about nine tenths are singletons. Sequenced here: peripheral blood, sampled from a patient treated with photon-based radiotherapy. The receptors originated from a woman in her seventies with pancreatic cancer. Each CDR3 is given with its conserved first and last residue. D genes are given only for firm matches. The size of a clone is reported for some rows only, either as once, few or many, or as a class for expanded clones.

abundance	v_gene	j_gene	d_gene	CDR3aa	CDR3nt
once	TRBV9	TRBJ2-1	.	CASSAGPDNEQFF	TGTGCCAGCAGCGCCGGGCCTGACAATGAGCAGTTCTTC
.	TRBV5-1	TRBJ2-2	TRBD1	CASSLDRGDTGELFF	TGCGCCAGCAGCTTGGACAGGGGAGACACCGGGGAGCTGTTTTTT
.	TRBV19	TRBJ2-2	TRBD2	CASSIEVPTRAGGTNTGELFF	TGTGCCAGTAGTATAGAAGTCCCTACTCGAGCGGGAGGTACGAACACCGGGGAGCTGTTTTTT
.	TRBV28	TRBJ2-7	TRBD2	CASSLAGGTLEYEQYF	TGTGCCAGCAGCTTAGCGGGAGGGACCCTCGAGTACGAGCAGTACTTC
once	TRBV7-2	TRBJ2-7	TRBD1	CASSKTGAIPYEQYF	TGTGCCAGCAGCAAAACAGGGGCGATCCCTTACGAGCAGTACTTC
.	TRBV5-8	TRBJ2-1	TRBD1	CASSLGGDRGYNEQFF	TGTGCCAGCAGCTTGGGCGGGGACAGGGGCTACAATGAGCAGTTCTTC
.	TRBV4-2	TRBJ2-1	TRBD2	CASRLAGAFDEQFF	TGTGCCAGCAGACTAGCGGGAGCTTTTGATGAGCAGTTCTTC
.	TRBV4-2	TRBJ2-7	TRBD2	CASSQKPGLAATYEQYF	TGTGCCAGCAGCCAAAAGCCGGGACTAGCGGCCACCTACGAGCAGTACTTC
once	TRBV4-3	TRBJ2-1	.	CASSQVENEQFF	TGCGCCAGCAGCCAAGTAGAGAATGAGCAGTTCTTC
.	TRBV28	TRBJ2-2	TRBD1	CAHQGASTGELFF	TGTGCCCACCAGGGGGCGAGCACCGGGGAGCTGTTTTTT
few	TRBV7-9	TRBJ2-7	.	CASSPGASYEQYF	TGTGCCAGCAGCCCGGGGGCATCGTACGAGCAGTACTTC
.	TRBV19	TRBJ2-5	.	CASSINSETQYF	TGTGCCAGTAGTATAAATTCGGAGACCCAGTACTTC
.	TRBV7-7	TRBJ2-7	TRBD1	CASSRRQGSEQYF	TGTGCTAGCAGCCGCCGACAGGGCAGCGAGCAGTACTTC
.	TRBV9	TRBJ1-2	.	CASSVPDYGYTF	TGTGCCAGCAGCGTGCCCGACTATGGCTACACCTTC
.	TRBV11-3	TRBJ2-5	TRBD1	CASSPHRGEETQYF	TGTGCCAGCAGCCCCCACAGGGGTGAGGAGACCCAGTACTTC
.	TRBV4-1	TRBJ1-1	.	CASSQVPLNTEAFF	TGCGCCAGCAGCCAAGTTCCACTAAACACTGAAGCTTTCTTT
.	TRBV28	TRBJ2-7	.	CASSPRIPYEQYF	TGTGCCAGCAGTCCCCGGATACCCTACGAGCAGTACTTC
few	TRBV7-2	TRBJ1-2	TRBD1	CASSNPGTGEGYTF	TGTGCCAGCAGCAACCCCGGGACAGGGGAGGGCTACACCTTC
.	TRBV28	TRBJ1-2	TRBD1	CASSLEAGGRGYTF	TGTGCCAGCAGTCTCGAAGCAGGGGGCAGAGGCTACACCTTC
.	TRBV10-3	TRBJ2-1	TRBD2	CAISDPSGTYNEQFF	TGTGCCATCAGTGACCCTAGCGGGACCTACAATGAGCAGTTCTTC
.	TRBV19	TRBJ1-1	TRBD1	CASSIEAGRGMNTEAFF	TGTGCCAGTAGTATAGAAGCGGGCAGGGGGATGAACACTGAAGCTTTCTTT
.	TRBV15	TRBJ2-7	.	CATSRVDRETYEQYF	TGTGCCACCAGCAGAGTGGACCGGGAAACCTACGAGCAGTACTTC
.	TRBV5-1	TRBJ1-1	.	CASSPRTANTEAFF	TGCGCCAGCAGCCCCCGGACAGCGAACACTGAAGCTTTCTTT